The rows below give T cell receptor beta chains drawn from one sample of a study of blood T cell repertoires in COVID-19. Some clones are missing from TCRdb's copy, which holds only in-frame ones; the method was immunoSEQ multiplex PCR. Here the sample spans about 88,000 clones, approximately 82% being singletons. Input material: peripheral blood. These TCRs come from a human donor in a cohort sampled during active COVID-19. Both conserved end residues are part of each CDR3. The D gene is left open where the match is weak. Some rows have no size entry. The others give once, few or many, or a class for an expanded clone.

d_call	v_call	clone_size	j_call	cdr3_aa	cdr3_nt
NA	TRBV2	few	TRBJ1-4	CASRLSGANEKLFF	TGTGCCAGCCGTCTTAGCGGGGCTAATGAAAAACTGTTTTTT
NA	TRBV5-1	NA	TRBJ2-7	CASSSVRGASEQYF	TGCGCCAGCAGCTCTGTACGGGGGGCGAGCGAGCAGTACTTC
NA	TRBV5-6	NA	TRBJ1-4	CASSLRRGNEKLFF	TGTGCCAGCAGCTTGAGACGGGGAAATGAAAAACTGTTTTTT
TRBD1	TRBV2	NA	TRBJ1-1	CASSRQGRNTEAFF	TGTGCCAGCAGCAGACAGGGGCGAAACACTGAAGCTTTCTTT
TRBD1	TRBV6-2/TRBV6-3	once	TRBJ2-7	CASSKGTGSHEQYF	TGTGCCAGCAGCAAAGGGACAGGTAGCCACGAGCAGTACTTC
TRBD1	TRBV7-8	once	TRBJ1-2	CASRLDRVNGYTF	TGTGCCAGCAGGTTGGACAGGGTAAATGGCTACACCTTC
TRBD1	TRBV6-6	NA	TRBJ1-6	CASRPGQGDNSPLHF	TGTGCCAGCAGACCGGGACAGGGAGATAATTCACCCCTCCACTTT
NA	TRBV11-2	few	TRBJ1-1	CASSLNGNTEAFF	TGTGCCAGCAGCTTGAACGGGAACACTGAAGCTTTCTTT
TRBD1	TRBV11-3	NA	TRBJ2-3	CASSLTSGTGIDTQYF	TGTGCCAGCAGCCTGACCTCCGGGACAGGGATAGATACGCAGTATTTT
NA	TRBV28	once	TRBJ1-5	CAHRGTNQPQHF	TGTGCCCATAGAGGCACCAATCAGCCCCAGCATTTT
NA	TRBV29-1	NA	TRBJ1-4	CSTGSGATNEKLFF	TGCAGCACCGGGTCGGGAGCAACTAATGAAAAACTGTTTTTT
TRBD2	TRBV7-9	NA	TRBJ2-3	CASTRLAGGDTQYF	TGTGCCAGCACCAGACTAGCGGGAGGAGATACGCAGTATTTT
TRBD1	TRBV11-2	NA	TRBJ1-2	CASSPDRDHGYTF	TGTGCCAGCAGCCCGGACAGGGATCATGGCTACACCTTC
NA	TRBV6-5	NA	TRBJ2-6	CASSSTGTGANVLTF	TGTGCCAGCAGTTCCACAGGGACTGGGGCCAACGTCCTGACTTTC
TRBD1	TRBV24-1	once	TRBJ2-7	CATSDDRGEQYF	TGTGCCACCAGTGACGACAGGGGCGAGCAGTACTTC
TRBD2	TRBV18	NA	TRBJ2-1	CASSPRTSGTTYNEQFF	TGTGCCAGCTCACCAAGGACTAGCGGGACCACCTACAATGAGCAGTTCTTC
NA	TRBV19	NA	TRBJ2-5	CASSIMTGQQETQYF	TGTGCCAGTAGTATAATGACAGGCCAGCAAGAGACCCAGTACTTC
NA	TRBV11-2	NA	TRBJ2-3	CASSLRTAGYPADTQYF	TGTGCCAGCAGCTTACGGACGGCGGGGTACCCCGCCGATACGCAGTATTTT
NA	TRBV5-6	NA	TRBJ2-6	CASSSGFRVGANVLTF	TGTGCCAGCAGCTCGGGATTTCGTGTTGGGGCCAACGTCCTGACTTTC
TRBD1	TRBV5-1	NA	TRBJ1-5	CASSPTGEDQPQHF	TGCGCCAGCAGCCCTACAGGGGAAGATCAGCCCCAGCATTTT
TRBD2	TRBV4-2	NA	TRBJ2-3	CASSQVSGGSSSTDTQYF	TGTGCCAGCAGCCAAGTTAGCGGGGGGAGTTCTAGCACAGATACGCAGTATTTT
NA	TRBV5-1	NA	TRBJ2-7	CASSLEEGVYEQYF	TGCGCCAGCAGCTTGGAAGAGGGAGTCTACGAGCAGTACTTC
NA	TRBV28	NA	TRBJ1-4	CASSLTIWTNEKLFF	TGTGCCAGCAGCCTCACAATTTGGACTAATGAAAAACTGTTTTTT
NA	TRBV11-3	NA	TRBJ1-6	CASSLVPSSTLHF	TGTGCCAGCAGCTTAGTTCCGAGTTCCACCCTCCACTTT
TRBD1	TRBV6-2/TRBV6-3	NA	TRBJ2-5	CASSWPSGQGGRETQYF	TGTGCCAGCAGTTGGCCTTCGGGACAGGGTGGACGGGAGACCCAGTACTTC
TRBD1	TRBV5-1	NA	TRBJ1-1	CASSWGQENTEAFF	TGCGCCAGCAGCTGGGGACAGGAGAACACTGAAGCTTTCTTT
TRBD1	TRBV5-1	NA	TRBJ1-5	CASSRTGDSNQPQHF	TGCGCCAGCAGCCGGACAGGAGATAGCAATCAGCCCCAGCATTTT
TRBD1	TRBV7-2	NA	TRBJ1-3	CASRFGTDSGNTIYF	TGTGCCAGCCGGTTCGGGACAGACTCTGGAAACACCATATATTTT
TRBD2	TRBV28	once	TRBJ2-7	CASTTFLGGTSRTSGTGEQYF	TGTGCCAGCACCACTTTTTTAGGCGGCACTTCACGGACTAGCGGGACGGGCGAGCAGTACTTC
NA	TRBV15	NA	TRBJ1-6	CATSRDAMTSSSPLHF	TGTGCCACCAGCAGAGATGCCATGACTTCTAGCTCACCCCTCCACTTT
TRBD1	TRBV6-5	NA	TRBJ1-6	CASSSRTGDNSPLHF	TGTGCCAGCAGTAGCCGGACAGGAGACAATTCACCCCTCCACTTT
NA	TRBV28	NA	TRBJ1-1	CASSSTTAMNTEAFF	TGTGCCAGCAGTTCCACGACAGCAATGAACACTGAAGCTTTCTTT
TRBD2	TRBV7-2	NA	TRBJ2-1	CASSTGLAGSNEQFF	TGTGCCAGCAGCACCGGACTAGCGGGAAGCAATGAGCAGTTCTTC
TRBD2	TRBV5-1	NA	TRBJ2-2	CASSLGTSITGELFF	TGCGCCAGCAGCTTGGGGACTAGTATCACCGGGGAGCTGTTTTTT
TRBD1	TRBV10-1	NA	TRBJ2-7	CASSESTGGSEQYF	TGCGCTAGCAGTGAGTCGACAGGGGGCTCCGAGCAGTACTTC
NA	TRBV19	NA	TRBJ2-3	CASSIGQTTDTQYF	TGTGCCAGTAGTATTGGACAGACCACAGATACGCAGTATTTT
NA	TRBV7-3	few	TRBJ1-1	CASSLQTGAEAFF	TGTGCCAGCAGCCTCCAGACAGGTGCTGAAGCTTTCTTT
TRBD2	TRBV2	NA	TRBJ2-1	CASRGRGLAGGPYNEQFF	TGTGCCAGCAGGGGGAGGGGACTAGCGGGAGGGCCCTACAATGAGCAGTTCTTC
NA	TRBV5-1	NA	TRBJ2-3	CASSGQGSTDTQYF	TGCGCCAGCAGCGGGCAGGGCAGCACAGATACGCAGTATTTT
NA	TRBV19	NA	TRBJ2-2	CASSTKATGRGELFF	TGTGCCAGTAGTACCAAAGCTACAGGGCGGGGGGAGCTGTTTTTT
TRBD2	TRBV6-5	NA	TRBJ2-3	CASSYLGGRAADTQYF	TGTGCCAGCAGTTATCTAGGCGGGAGGGCCGCAGATACGCAGTATTTT
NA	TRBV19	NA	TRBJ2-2	CASILSGSNTGELFF	TGTGCCAGTATCCTCAGCGGGTCGAACACCGGGGAGCTGTTTTTT
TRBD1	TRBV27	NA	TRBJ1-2	CASSLSFDRVEYGYTF	TGTGCCAGCAGTTTATCGTTTGACAGGGTGGAATATGGCTACACCTTC
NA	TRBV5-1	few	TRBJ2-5	CASSLGGSQETQYF	TGCGCCAGCAGCTTAGGAGGGAGTCAAGAGACCCAGTACTTC
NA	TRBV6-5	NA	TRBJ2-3	CASSSPGGGVSDTQYF	TGTGCCAGCAGTTCCCCGGGCGGCGGGGTGTCAGATACGCAGTATTTT
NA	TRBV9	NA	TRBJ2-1	CASSAESNSWNEQFF	TGTGCCAGCAGCGCCGAGAGTAATTCTTGGAATGAGCAGTTCTTC
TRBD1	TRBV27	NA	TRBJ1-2	CASSLLAGGANGYTF	TGTGCCAGCAGTTTACTTGCAGGGGGCGCGAATGGCTACACCTTC
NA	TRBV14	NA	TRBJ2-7	CASSQGAGGEQYF	TGTGCCAGCAGCCAAGGGGCCGGGGGCGAGCAGTACTTC
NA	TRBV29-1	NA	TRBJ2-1	CSVDQAGAYNEQFF	TGCAGCGTTGATCAGGCCGGCGCCTACAATGAGCAGTTCTTC
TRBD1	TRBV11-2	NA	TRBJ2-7	CASRQDRFSYEQYF	TGTGCCAGCAGACAGGACAGGTTCTCCTACGAGCAGTACTTC
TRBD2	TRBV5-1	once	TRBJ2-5	CASSLSGSGQETQYF	TGCGCCAGCAGCCTCAGCGGGAGTGGCCAAGAGACCCAGTACTTC
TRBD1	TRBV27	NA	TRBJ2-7	CASSLSGTGVGQYF	TGTGCCAGCAGTTTATCAGGGACAGGGGTCGGGCAGTACTTC
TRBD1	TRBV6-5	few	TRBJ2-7	CASSLQGNEQYF	TGTGCCAGCTCTTTACAGGGGAACGAGCAGTACTTC
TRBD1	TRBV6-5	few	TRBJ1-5	CASSSDRGQGNQPQHF	TGTGCCAGCAGTTCTGACAGGGGGCAGGGCAATCAGCCCCAGCATTTT
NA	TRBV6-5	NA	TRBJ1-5	CASSGQSSGQPQHF	TGTGCCAGCAGCGGACAGTCTTCCGGTCAGCCCCAGCATTTT
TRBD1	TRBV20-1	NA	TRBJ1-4	CSASSGQGSEKLFF	TGCAGTGCTAGTAGTGGACAGGGGAGTGAAAAACTGTTTTTT
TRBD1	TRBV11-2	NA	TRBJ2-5	CASSLDSGQGETQYF	TGTGCCAGCAGCTTAGATTCCGGACAGGGAGAGACCCAGTACTTC
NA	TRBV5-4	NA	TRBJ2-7	CASSEKKGLQSSYEQYF	TGTGCCAGCAGCGAAAAAAAGGGACTTCAGAGCTCCTACGAGCAGTACTTC
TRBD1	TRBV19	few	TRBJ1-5	CASNRDRELPQHF	TGTGCCAGCAACCGGGACAGGGAATTGCCCCAGCATTTT
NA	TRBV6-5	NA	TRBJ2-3	CASSYQSSGVYDTQYF	TGTGCCAGCAGTTACCAGTCATCCGGGGTCTATGATACGCAGTATTTT